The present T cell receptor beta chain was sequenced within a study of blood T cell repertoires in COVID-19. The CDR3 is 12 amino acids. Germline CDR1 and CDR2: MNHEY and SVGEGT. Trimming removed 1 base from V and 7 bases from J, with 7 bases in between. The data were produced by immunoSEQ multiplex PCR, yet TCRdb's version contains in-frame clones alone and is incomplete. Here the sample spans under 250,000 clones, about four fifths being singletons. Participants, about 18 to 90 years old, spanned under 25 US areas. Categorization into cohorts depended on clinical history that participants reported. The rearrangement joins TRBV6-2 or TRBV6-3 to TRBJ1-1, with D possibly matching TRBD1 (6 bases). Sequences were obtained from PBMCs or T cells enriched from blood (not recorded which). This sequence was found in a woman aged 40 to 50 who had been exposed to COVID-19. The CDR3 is CASSYLDSEAFF. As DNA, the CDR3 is TGTGCCAGCAGTTACTTGGACAGTGAAGCTTTCTTT.